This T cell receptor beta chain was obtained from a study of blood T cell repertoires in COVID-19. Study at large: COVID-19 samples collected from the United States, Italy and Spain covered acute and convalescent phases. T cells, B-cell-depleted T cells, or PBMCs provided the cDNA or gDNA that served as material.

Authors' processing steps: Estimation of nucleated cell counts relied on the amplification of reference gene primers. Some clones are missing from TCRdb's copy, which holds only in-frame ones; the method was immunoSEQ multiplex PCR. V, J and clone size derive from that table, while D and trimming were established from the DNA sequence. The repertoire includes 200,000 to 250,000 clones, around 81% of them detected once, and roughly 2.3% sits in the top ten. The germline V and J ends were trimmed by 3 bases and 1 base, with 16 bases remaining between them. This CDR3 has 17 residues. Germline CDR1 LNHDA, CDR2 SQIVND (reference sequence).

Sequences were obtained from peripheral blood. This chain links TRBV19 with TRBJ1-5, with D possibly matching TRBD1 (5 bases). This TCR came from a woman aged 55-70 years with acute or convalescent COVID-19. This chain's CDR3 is CASSIYGASESNQPQHF. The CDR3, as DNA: TGTGCCAGTAGTATCTATGGGGCGTCGGAAAGCAATCAGCCCCAGCATTTT.